These 32 T cell receptor beta chains share one sample of origin, sequenced in a study of cytomegalovirus exposure and HLA in healthy donors (dated by TCRdb to the late 2010s). The library came from the immunoSEQ multiplex PCR assay. For the multiplex PCR, a mixture combining 60 forward primers for TCR Vbeta segments and 13 reverse primers for TCR Jbeta segments was used. TCRdb limited this immuneACCESS table to in-frame rearrangements with V and J called. A share of clones is missing; checked studies link under half to unresolved V genes, and the rest is unexplained. Present in this sample are approximately 130,000 clones, approximately 85% of which were seen just once. In total, the top ten clones hold about 6.7% of the sample. The source material was PBMCs. These receptors all stem from a woman in her twenties or thirties in good health and CMV-seropositive.

The sample holds a few counts of this clone. The chain carries TRBV28 and TRBJ2-5; 8 bases agree with TRBD1. The CDR3 is 14 residues long. Trimming removed 5 bases from V and 4 bases from J; junction bases left unmatched: 6. Germline CDR1 MDHEN, CDR2 SYDVKM. Here the CDR3 DNA reads TGTGCCAGCAGTCCGTGGACAGGGAGAGAGACCCAGTACTTC. It translates to CASSPWTGRETQYF.

The chain joins TRBV9 to TRBJ2-2; 7 bases fit TRBD1. V trimming: 0 bases; J trimming: 3 bases; junction bases outside the gene matches: 2. Germline V gene lookup returns CDR1 SGDLS and CDR2 YYNGEE. The CDR3 extends over 15 amino acids. The CDR3 DNA reads as TGTGCCAGCAGCGTAGTGGACAGGTACACCGGGGAGCTGTTTTTT. This codes for CASSVVDRYTGELFF.

In DNA form, the CDR3 reads TGTGCCAGCAGCTTGATGGACAGGGGCGGCGAGCAGTACTTC. It translates to CASSLMDRGGEQYF. The rearrangement uses TRBV7-8 and TRBJ2-7; 9 nucleotides align to TRBD1. The CDR3 extends over 14 amino acids. Germline CDR1 SGHVS, CDR2 FQNEAQ. V shed 3 bases and J 6 bases; nucleotides not matched to a gene: 6.

This clone was seen just once. This chain links TRBV5-1 with TRBJ2-3; tentative D call: TRBD2 (5 bases). V lost 0 bases and J lost 2, with 13 bases in between. Germline assignment: CDR1 SGHRS and CDR2 YFSETQ. CDR3 length: 16 amino acids. Written as DNA, the CDR3 is TGCGCCAGCAGCTTGGGACTAATCCTTAACACAGATACGCAGTATTTT. Residues: CASSLGLILNTDTQYF.

The V call is TRBV28, the J call TRBJ2-3; 10 positions agree with TRBD2. Germline loops: CDR1 MDHEN, CDR2 SYDVKM. This CDR3 is 15 amino acids long. V dropped 4 bases and J dropped 4; count of bases not matched to a gene: 5. For the CDR3, the DNA is TGTGCCAGCAGTTCCTTAGCGGGGGGCCCAGATACGCAGTATTTT. Translation gives CASSSLAGGPDTQYF.

The genes are TRBV5-1 and TRBJ2-1, with D perhaps TRBD2 (7 bases). CDR1 and CDR2 from the germline V gene are SGHRS and YFSETQ. The CDR3 length is 13 residues. V was trimmed by 2 bases and J by 10 bases, leaving 13 bases between them. CDR3 region: CASSFGGAGEQFF. In nucleotides, the CDR3 is TGCGCCAGCAGCTTTGGGGGGGCAGGGGAGCAGTTCTTC.

This clone is medium-sized. This chain links TRBV6-4 with TRBJ2-1, with 7 bases fitting TRBD1. Trimming took 1 base from V and 7 from J; bases not matched to a gene: 4. Germline V gives CDR1 MRHNA, CDR2 SNTAGT. This CDR3 is 14 amino acids long. The DNA of the CDR3 is TGTGCCAGCAGTGACTTCGCAGGGGGAAATGAGCAGTTCTTC. Translated, it gives CASSDFAGGNEQFF.

The chain uses TRBV5-1 and TRBJ1-4, with 8 bases aligning to TRBD1. Germline assignment: CDR1 SGHRS and CDR2 YFSETQ. Trimming took 2 bases from V and 5 from J; bases not matched to a gene: 2. The CDR3 has 14 residues. The CDR3 coding sequence is TGCGCCAGCAGCTTAACAGGGGGGAATGAAAAACTGTTTTTT. It encodes CASSLTGGNEKLFF.

The chain has TRBV2 and TRBJ1-2; D gene unclear. The V gene's germline CDR1 is SNHLY and CDR2 FYNNEI. The V gene lost 10 bases and the J gene lost 5 bases, with 14 bases spanning the gap. This CDR3 is built from 12 residues. CDR3 nucleotide sequence: TGTGCCACCTCCCTCAACGGGTATGGCTACACCTTC. Amino acid sequence: CATSLNGYGYTF.

The chain employs TRBV30 and TRBJ2-7; tentatively, D is TRBD2 (5 bases). Germline V lookup: CDR1 GTSNPN, CDR2 SVGIG (reference sequence). This CDR3 is 13 amino acids long. Trimming removed 3 bases from V and 3 bases from J, with 12 bases in between. CDR3 nucleotides: TGTGCCTGGAGCGAAGTCGAGGGCTACGAGCAGTACTTC. As protein: CAWSEVEGYEQYF.

There are a few counts of this clone. V is TRBV10-1 and J is TRBJ2-1; 16 bases map to TRBD2. In germline, CDR1 is WNHNN, CDR2 SYGVQD (reference sequence). The V segment lost 8 bases and the J segment 6 bases; nucleotides outside the gene matches: 19. The CDR3 loop spans 20 amino acids. This chain's CDR3 is CASSPGTSGRARFSSNEQFF. CDR3 nucleotides: TGCGCCAGCTCCCCCGGGACTAGCGGGAGGGCCAGATTCTCGTCCAATGAGCAGTTCTTC.

CDR3 sequence: CASYRGGAAGGTYNEQFF. CDR3 DNA sequence: TGTGCCAGTTATAGGGGTGGAGCGGCGGGAGGGACCTACAATGAGCAGTTCTTC. The chain has TRBV19 and TRBJ2-1; 9 bases align to TRBD2. The germline V gene encodes CDR1 LNHDA and CDR2 SQIVND (reference sequence). Germline trimming cut 8 bases from V and 2 bases from J; bases unmatched to any gene: 16. CDR3 length: 18 residues.

The chain employs TRBV29-1 and TRBJ2-5; 7 bases fit TRBD2. V dropped 4 bases and J dropped 5; count of bases not matched to a gene: 4. Per the germline V gene, CDR1 is SQVTM and CDR2 is ANQGSEA. The CDR3 is made up of 12 amino acids. CDR3 loop: CSVGGGGETQYF. CDR3 coding DNA: TGCAGCGTTGGGGGGGGAGGGGAGACCCAGTACTTC.

V usage is TRBV5-1 and J usage is TRBJ1-2; 11 bases map to TRBD1. The CDR3 length is 15 residues. The germline V gene has CDR1 SGHRS and CDR2 YFSETQ. V was pared by 4 bases and J by 5 bases, with 7 bases of the junction left unmatched. The CDR3 bases are TGCGCCAGCAGCCCAGGGACAGGGGGGGTATATGGCTACACCTTC. It encodes CASSPGTGGVYGYTF.

The chain is built from TRBV28 and TRBJ1-4, with 8 bases that match TRBD1. The CDR3 consists of 17 residues. Germline V CDR1 and CDR2: MDHEN, SYDVKM. V dropped 3 bases and J dropped 4; count of bases not matched to a gene: 10. The CDR3 protein is CASSFWTGNPGNEKLFF. In nucleotides, the CDR3 is TGTGCCAGCAGTTTCTGGACAGGGAACCCGGGTAATGAAAAACTGTTTTTT.

The rearrangement links TRBV15 to TRBJ1-1; D unclear. Germline values: CDR1 LNHNV, CDR2 YYDKDF (reference sequence). This CDR3 contains 15 residues. Deletions cut 1 base from V and 1 base from J, with 10 bases between. The CDR3, as DNA: TGTGCCACCAGCAGAGGAGGCTACTGGAACACTGAAGCTTTCTTT. Translated, it gives CATSRGGYWNTEAFF.

The chain joins TRBV5-6 to TRBJ2-7; D is perhaps TRBD2 (5 bases). From germline, CDR1 is SGHDT and CDR2 YYEEEE. The CDR3 has 14 amino acids. Deletions cut 0 bases from V and 1 base from J, with 8 bases between. Here the CDR3 reads CASSLAGGSYEQYF. CDR3 coding DNA: TGTGCCAGCAGCTTGGCCGGAGGTTCCTACGAGCAGTACTTC.

The CDR3 region is CASRPTGHQDYEQYF. CDR3 coding DNA: TGTGCCAGCAGACCGACGGGACACCAAGACTACGAGCAGTACTTC. V usage is TRBV5-6 and J usage is TRBJ2-7, with D perhaps matching TRBD1 (6 bases). Deletions cut 5 bases from V and 3 bases from J, with 18 bases between. CDR1 and CDR2 from the germline V gene are SGHDT and YYEEEE. This CDR3 comprises 15 residues.

This clone was counted only a few times. The chain recombines TRBV5-4 with TRBJ2-5, with 9 bases matching TRBD2. CDR1 is SGHNT and CDR2 is YYREEE in the germline V gene (reference sequence). CDR3 length: 13 amino acids. The junction had 5 bases not matched to a gene; V was cut back by 5 bases and J by 6 bases. CDR3 in amino acids: CASRAGTSQTQYF. CDR3 in DNA: TGTGCCAGCAGAGCCGGGACTAGCCAGACCCAGTACTTC.

CDR3 region: CASRALGLLRSSYEQYF. CDR3 DNA: TGTGCCAGCAGGGCCTTGGGACTGCTCAGGAGCTCCTACGAGCAGTACTTC. This chain uses TRBV2 with TRBJ2-7; possible D gene TRBD2, 6 bases. Germline values: CDR1 SNHLY, CDR2 FYNNEI. V lost 6 bases and J lost 0, with 21 bases in between. This CDR3 contains 17 residues.

The V call is TRBV15, the J call TRBJ2-3, with D tentatively TRBD2 (6 bases). V was pared by 0 bases and J by 2 bases, with 12 bases between. This CDR3 is built from 16 residues. Germline-derived CDR1 and CDR2 are LNHNV and YYDKDF (reference sequence). The CDR3 here is CATSRDPGLYTDTQYF. CDR3 sequence (DNA): TGTGCCACCAGCAGAGATCCGGGACTCTACACAGATACGCAGTATTTT.

The V call is TRBV7-6, the J call TRBJ2-3; maybe TRBD2 (6 bases). The V end lost 5 bases, the J end lost 6 bases, and 12 bases lay between the germline ends. The germline V gene encodes CDR1 SGHVS and CDR2 FNYEAQ. The length of the CDR3 is 13 residues. This CDR3 reads CASSPTREDTQYF. The CDR3 DNA is TGTGCCAGCAGCCCGACCCGGGAGGATACGCAGTATTTT.

The rearrangement joins TRBV9 to TRBJ2-3; D is possibly TRBD2 (6 bases). Germline lookup yields CDR1 SGDLS and CDR2 YYNGEE. Trimming pared 3 bases from V and 0 bases from J, leaving 11 bases between. The CDR3 consists of 15 residues. The CDR3 DNA is TGTGCCAGCAGCGCGTACGGGGGTAGCACAGATACGCAGTATTTT. Amino acids: CASSAYGGSTDTQYF. Full variable domain (outside the CDR3, taken from reference TRBV9 and TRBJ2-3): DSGVTQTPKHLITATGQRVTLRCSPRSGDLSVYWYQQSLDQGLQFLIQYYNGEERAKGNILERFSAQQFPDLHSELNLSSLELGDSALYFCASSAYGGSTDTQYFGPGTRLTVL.

This clone was picked up a small number of times. The chain joins TRBV15 to TRBJ1-4, with TRBD1 matching 10 bases. Trimming cost V 5 bases and J 7 bases; bases outside gene matches: 10. This CDR3 is 16 amino acids long. Germline V lookup: CDR1 LNHNV, CDR2 YYDKDF (reference sequence). The CDR3 DNA reads TGTGCCACCAGCGAAACCCTGGGACAGGGGTTTGAAAAACTGTTTTTT. Amino acid sequence: CATSETLGQGFEKLFF.

This clone was observed once. The chain has TRBV10-3 and TRBJ1-2; possible D gene TRBD1, 6 bases. This CDR3 spans 13 amino acids. The germline V gene encodes CDR1 ENHRY and CDR2 SYGVKD. V dropped 2 bases and J dropped 5 bases, with 9 bases sitting between them. DNA for the CDR3: TGTGCCATCAGTGAGGGACAGACTTATGGCTACACCTTC. It yields the protein CAISEGQTYGYTF.

The rearrangement links TRBV27 to TRBJ2-2; 9 bases are a match to TRBD2. This CDR3 spans 16 amino acids. V was pared by 3 bases and J by 6 bases, with 8 bases of the junction left unmatched. Germline V gene lookup returns CDR1 MNHEY and CDR2 SMNVEV (reference sequence). The CDR3 nucleotides read TGTGCCAGCAGTTTTCTGAGACTAGCGGCCCCCGGGGAGCTGTTTTTT. This gives the protein CASSFLRLAAPGELFF.

This clone was seen a few times. The V and J genes are TRBV30 and TRBJ1-1; possible D gene TRBD1, 6 bases. V was trimmed by 2 bases and J by 0 bases, leaving 7 bases between them. The length of the CDR3 is 13 residues. CDR1 is GTSNPN and CDR2 is SVGIG in the germline V gene (reference sequence). Here the CDR3 DNA reads TGTGCCTGGAGTTGGGACATGAACACTGAAGCTTTCTTT. This gives the protein CAWSWDMNTEAFF.

This clone appeared a few times. This chain links TRBV4-2 with TRBJ2-3, with 7 nucleotides matching TRBD2. V lost 0 bases and J lost 2; bases outside the gene matches: 5. Germline CDR1 is LGHNA and CDR2 is YNFKEQ. This CDR3 has 16 residues. The CDR3 DNA is TGTGCCAGCAGCCAAGAGTCTAGCGGTTTCACAGATACGCAGTATTTT. Amino acid sequence: CASSQESSGFTDTQYF.

This chain uses TRBV11-2 with TRBJ1-4; D gene unclear. The germline V and J ends were trimmed by 1 base and 5 bases, with 14 bases remaining between them. The CDR3 has 16 residues. Germline V lookup: CDR1 SGHAT, CDR2 FQNNGV. CDR3 residues: CASSLGEASRNEKLFF. Written as DNA, the CDR3 is TGTGCCAGCAGCTTAGGGGAGGCCAGTCGAAATGAAAAACTGTTTTTT. Variable domain in full (rest from reference TRBV11-2 and TRBJ1-4): EAGVAQSPRYKIIEKRQSVAFWCNPISGHATLYWYQQILGQGPKLLIQFQNNGVVDDSQLPKDRFSAERLKGVDSTLKIQPAKLEDSAVYLCASSLGEASRNEKLFFGSGTQLSVL.

The chain carries TRBV21-1 and TRBJ2-7; the D segment call TRBD2 is taken from the table without a DNA check. TRBV21-1 is a pseudogene locus. This CDR3 spans 16 amino acids. This chain's CDR3 is CASSIPQAASFYEQYF. The CDR3 region has the DNA TGTGCCAGCAGCATCCCCCAAGCGGCCTCATTTTACGAGCAGTACTTC.

J is TRBJ2-5 and V is TRBV30, with a tentative D call TRBD2 (5 bases). The germline CDR1 and CDR2 sequences are GTSNPN and SVGIG (reference sequence). The CDR3 runs 14 residues. Trimming pared 5 bases from V and 5 bases from J, leaving 18 bases between. The CDR3 here is CAWAGPGRRETQYF. Here the CDR3 DNA reads TGTGCCTGGGCGGGCCCCGGACGGCGGGAGACCCAGTACTTC.

The gene calls are TRBV27 and TRBJ2-1; tentative D call: TRBD1 (5 bases). The germline V gene encodes CDR1 MNHEY and CDR2 SMNVEV (reference sequence). V dropped 4 bases and J dropped 9 bases, with 10 bases sitting between them. The CDR3 has 12 residues. CDR3 residues: CASSSQGVEQFF. As DNA, the CDR3 is TGTGCCAGCAGTTCCCAGGGTGTTGAGCAGTTCTTC.